The present T cell receptor beta chain was sequenced within a study of blood T cell repertoires in COVID-19. Background on the study: T cells, B-cell-depleted T cells, or PBMCs supplied cDNA or gDNA.

Profiling relied on immunoSEQ multiplex PCR, and the TCRdb table lists in-frame clones only, not all of them. The profile shows approximately 210,000 clones, around 88% of them singletons. Sequenced: peripheral blood. This sequence originates from a young man with active or convalescent COVID-19.

CDR3: CSASDPRRTGGYNEQFF. DNA for the CDR3: TGCAGTGCTAGTGACCCCCGTAGGACAGGGGGGTACAATGAGCAGTTCTTC. The genes are TRBV20-1 and TRBJ2-1, with 10 positions matching TRBD1. The germline CDR1 and CDR2 sequences are DFQATT and SNEGSKA (reference sequence). Trimming took 3 bases from V and 4 from J; bases not matched to a gene: 12. This CDR3 has 17 residues.